This T cell receptor (beta chain) was obtained from a study of CXCR3-negative and CXCR3-positive naive CD8 T cells. The V gene's germline CDR1 is SGHRS and CDR2 YFSETQ. The CDR3 runs to 14 residues. Libraries of TRB cDNA were made by 5' RACE and carried UMIs. One entry per CDR3 protein, without DNA, is what TCRdb gives after re-calling the 5' RACE reads. Its table records 7,400 or so distinct CDR3 sequences. Frequency places this clonotype as medium-sized (0.01 to 0.1%). The V call is TRBV5-1, the J call TRBJ2-5. The sequencing sample was made of naive CXCR3- CD8+ T cells from blood. The subset denotes: CD45RO-CCR7+CD27+CD95- naive CD8+ T cells lacking CXCR3 (TNR3-). The sequence was obtained from a human donor in good health. Some clones in this sample may be carry-over from other donors' samples. The CDR3: CASSKTYVKETQYF. The whole variable domain, filled in from reference TRBV5-1 and TRBJ2-5, reads KAGVTQTPRYLIKTRGQQVTLSCSPISGHRSVSWYQQTPGQGLQFLFEYFSETQRNKGNFPGRFSGRQFSNSRSEMNVSTLELGDSALYLCASSKTYVKETQYFGPGTRLLVL.